A selection of T cell receptor beta chains follows, all from one sample in a study of technical replicates of blood from a handful of donors. Method: immunoSEQ multiplex PCR; TCRdb's copy keeps in-frame clones and lacks some. The sample contains around 68,000 clones, less than 98% of which appear only once. The source material was T cells isolated from PBMCs. The receptor set was obtained from a human donor in good health. The CDR3 runs from the conserved cysteine through the conserved F or W. The order of the fields is J gene, V gene, CDR3 protein.

j_gene: TRBJ2-3; v_gene: TRBV5-4; CDR3aa: CASSLFPDTQYF
j_gene: TRBJ2-7; v_gene: TRBV9; CDR3aa: CASSVSPGSYEQYF
j_gene: TRBJ1-2; v_gene: TRBV25-1; CDR3aa: CASSGGTIYGYTF
j_gene: TRBJ1-5; v_gene: TRBV5-6; CDR3aa: CASSLGPGQFQPQHF
j_gene: TRBJ1-1; v_gene: TRBV11-1; CDR3aa: CASSPGTGRAFF
j_gene: TRBJ1-5; v_gene: TRBV13; CDR3aa: CASSLSTGIHLNQPQHF
j_gene: TRBJ2-7; v_gene: TRBV9; CDR3aa: CASSVAGGLAGEQYF
j_gene: TRBJ2-3; v_gene: TRBV13; CDR3aa: CASSLAQREGYTDTQYF
j_gene: TRBJ2-7; v_gene: TRBV28; CDR3aa: CASSLYLGVGGDEQYF
j_gene: TRBJ1-2; v_gene: TRBV7-6; CDR3aa: CASSLRGSLGCGYTF
j_gene: TRBJ1-3; v_gene: TRBV27; CDR3aa: CASSLSASGNTIYF
j_gene: TRBJ2-1; v_gene: TRBV9; CDR3aa: CASSALAAHEQFF